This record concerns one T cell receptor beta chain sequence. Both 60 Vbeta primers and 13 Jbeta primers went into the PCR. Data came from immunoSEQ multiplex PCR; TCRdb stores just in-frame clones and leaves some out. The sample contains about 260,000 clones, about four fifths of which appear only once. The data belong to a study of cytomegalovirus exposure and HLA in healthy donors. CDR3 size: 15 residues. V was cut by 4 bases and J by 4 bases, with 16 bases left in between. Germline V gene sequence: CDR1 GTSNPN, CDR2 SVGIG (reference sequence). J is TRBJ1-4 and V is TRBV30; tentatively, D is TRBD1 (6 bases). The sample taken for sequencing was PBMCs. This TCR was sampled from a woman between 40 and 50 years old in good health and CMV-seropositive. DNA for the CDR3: TGTGCCTGGAATTTACGAGGGGGTTATAATGAAAAACTGTTTTTT. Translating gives CAWNLRGGYNEKLFF.